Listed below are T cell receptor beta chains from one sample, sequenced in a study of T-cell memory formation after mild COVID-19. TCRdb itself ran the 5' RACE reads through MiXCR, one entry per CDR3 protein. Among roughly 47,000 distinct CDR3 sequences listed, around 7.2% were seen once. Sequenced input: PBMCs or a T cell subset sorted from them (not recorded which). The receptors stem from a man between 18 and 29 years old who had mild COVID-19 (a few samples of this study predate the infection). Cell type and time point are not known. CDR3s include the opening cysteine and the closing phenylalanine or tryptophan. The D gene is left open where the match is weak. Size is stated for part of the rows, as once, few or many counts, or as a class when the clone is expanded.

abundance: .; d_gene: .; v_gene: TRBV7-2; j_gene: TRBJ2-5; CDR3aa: CASSRYQETQYF; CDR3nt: TGTGCCAGCAGTCGGTACCAAGAGACCCAGTACTTC
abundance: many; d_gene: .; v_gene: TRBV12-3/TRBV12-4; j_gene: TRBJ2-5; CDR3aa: CASTVGGSYQETQYF; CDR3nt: TGTGCCAGCACCGTGGGCGGCTCATACCAAGAGACCCAGTACTTC
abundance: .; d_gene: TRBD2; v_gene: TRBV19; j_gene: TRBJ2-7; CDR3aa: CASSMGLAGSSYEQYF; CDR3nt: TGTGCCAGTAGTATGGGACTAGCGGGGTCCTCCTACGAGCAGTACTTC
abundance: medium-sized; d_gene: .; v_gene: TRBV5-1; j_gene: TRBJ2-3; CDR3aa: CASSWGAGTDTQYF; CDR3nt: TGCGCCAGCAGCTGGGGGGCCGGGACAGATACGCAGTATTTT
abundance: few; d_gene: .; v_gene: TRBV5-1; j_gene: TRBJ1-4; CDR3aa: CGQLREKLFF; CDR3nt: TGCGGACAGTTGAGGGAAAAACTGTTTTTT
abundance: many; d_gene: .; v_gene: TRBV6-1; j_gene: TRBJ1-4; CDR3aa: CASSGQLPGGEKLFF; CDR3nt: TGTGCCAGCAGTGGGCAGTTACCTGGTGGTGAAAAACTGTTTTTT
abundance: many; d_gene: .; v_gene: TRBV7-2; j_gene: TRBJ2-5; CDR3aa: CASSFRAAQETQYF; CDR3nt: TGTGCCAGCAGCTTCAGGGCAGCCCAAGAGACCCAGTACTTC
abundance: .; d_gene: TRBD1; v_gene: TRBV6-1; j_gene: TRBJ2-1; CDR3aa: CASSDPGQGAIEQFF; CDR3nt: TGTGCCAGCAGTGACCCGGGACAGGGGGCGATTGAGCAGTTCTTC
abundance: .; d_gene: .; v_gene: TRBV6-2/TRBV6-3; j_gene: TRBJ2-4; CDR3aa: CASSLLAKNIQYF; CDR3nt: TGTGCCAGCTCTCTTCTAGCCAAAAACATTCAGTACTTC
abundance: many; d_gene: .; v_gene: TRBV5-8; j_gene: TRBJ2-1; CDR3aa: CASSLLLSGAFF; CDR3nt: TGTGCCAGCAGCTTACTTCTATCCGGAGCGTTCTTC
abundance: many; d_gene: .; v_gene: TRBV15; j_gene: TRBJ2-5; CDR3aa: CATSRPPTSRSQETQYF; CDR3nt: TGTGCCACCAGCAGGCCCCCTACCTCTCGGTCGCAAGAGACCCAGTACTTC
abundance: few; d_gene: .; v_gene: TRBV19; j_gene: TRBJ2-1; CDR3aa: CASRNNEQFF; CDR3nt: TGTGCCAGTAGGAACAATGAGCAGTTCTTC
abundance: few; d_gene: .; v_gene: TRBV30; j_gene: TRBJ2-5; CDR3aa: CAWSVAGETQYF; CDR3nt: TGTGCCTGGAGTGTCGCTGGGGAGACCCAGTACTTC
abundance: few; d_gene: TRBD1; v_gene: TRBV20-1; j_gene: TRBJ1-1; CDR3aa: CSANRDRISEAFF; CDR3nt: TGCAGTGCAAACCGGGACAGGATCAGCGAAGCTTTCTTT
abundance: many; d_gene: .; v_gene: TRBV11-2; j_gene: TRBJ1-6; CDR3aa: CASSLPVYNSPLHF; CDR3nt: TGTGCCAGCAGCTTACCAGTTTATAATTCACCCCTCCACTTT
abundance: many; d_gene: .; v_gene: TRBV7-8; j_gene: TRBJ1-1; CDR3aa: CASSVDLSTEAFF; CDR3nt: TGTGCCAGCAGCGTAGACCTGAGCACTGAAGCTTTCTTT
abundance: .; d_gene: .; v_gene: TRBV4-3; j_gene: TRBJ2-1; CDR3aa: CASSPEPGPYNEQFF; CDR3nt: TGCGCCAGCAGCCCCGAACCGGGGCCCTACAATGAGCAGTTCTTC
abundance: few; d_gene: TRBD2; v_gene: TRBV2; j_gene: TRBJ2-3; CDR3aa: CASSPTPGLVASDTQYF; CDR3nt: TGTGCCAGCAGCCCTACCCCAGGACTAGTTGCTTCGGATACGCAGTATTTT
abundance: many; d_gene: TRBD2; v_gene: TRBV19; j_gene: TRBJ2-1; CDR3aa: CASNAPGLVSNEQFF; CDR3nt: TGTGCCAGTAACGCCCCGGGACTAGTCTCCAATGAGCAGTTCTTC
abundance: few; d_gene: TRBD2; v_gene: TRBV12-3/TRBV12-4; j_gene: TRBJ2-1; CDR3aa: CASSMLAGGRNEQFF; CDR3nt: TGTGCCAGCAGTATGCTAGCGGGGGGGCGAAATGAGCAGTTCTTC
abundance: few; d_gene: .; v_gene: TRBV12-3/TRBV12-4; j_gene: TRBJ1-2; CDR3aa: CASSFSNYGYTF; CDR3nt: TGTGCCAGCAGTTTCTCGAACTATGGCTACACCTTC
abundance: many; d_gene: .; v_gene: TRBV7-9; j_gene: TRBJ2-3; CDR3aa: CASSYIDTQYF; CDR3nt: TGTGCCAGCAGCTACATAGATACGCAGTATTTT
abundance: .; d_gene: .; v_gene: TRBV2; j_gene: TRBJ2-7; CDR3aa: CASSNRQGTYEQYF; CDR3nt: TGTGCCAGCAGTAATAGGCAGGGGACCTACGAGCAGTACTTC
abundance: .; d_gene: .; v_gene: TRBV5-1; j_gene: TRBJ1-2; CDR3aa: CASSAATVIASYTF; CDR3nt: TGCGCCAGCAGCGCGGCCACGGTCATTGCAAGCTACACCTTC
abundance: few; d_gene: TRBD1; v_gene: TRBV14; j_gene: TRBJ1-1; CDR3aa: CASSKGATEAFF; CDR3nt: TGTGCCAGCAGCAAGGGGGCCACTGAAGCTTTCTTT
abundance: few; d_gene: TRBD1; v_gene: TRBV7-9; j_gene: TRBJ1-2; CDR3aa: CASSFGTGKYGYTF; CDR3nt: TGTGCCAGCAGCTTTGGGACAGGGAAGTATGGCTACACCTTC
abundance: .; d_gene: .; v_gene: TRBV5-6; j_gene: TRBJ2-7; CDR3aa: CASSLAGYTYEQYF; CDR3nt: TGTGCCAGCAGCTTGGCAGGATATACCTACGAGCAGTACTTC